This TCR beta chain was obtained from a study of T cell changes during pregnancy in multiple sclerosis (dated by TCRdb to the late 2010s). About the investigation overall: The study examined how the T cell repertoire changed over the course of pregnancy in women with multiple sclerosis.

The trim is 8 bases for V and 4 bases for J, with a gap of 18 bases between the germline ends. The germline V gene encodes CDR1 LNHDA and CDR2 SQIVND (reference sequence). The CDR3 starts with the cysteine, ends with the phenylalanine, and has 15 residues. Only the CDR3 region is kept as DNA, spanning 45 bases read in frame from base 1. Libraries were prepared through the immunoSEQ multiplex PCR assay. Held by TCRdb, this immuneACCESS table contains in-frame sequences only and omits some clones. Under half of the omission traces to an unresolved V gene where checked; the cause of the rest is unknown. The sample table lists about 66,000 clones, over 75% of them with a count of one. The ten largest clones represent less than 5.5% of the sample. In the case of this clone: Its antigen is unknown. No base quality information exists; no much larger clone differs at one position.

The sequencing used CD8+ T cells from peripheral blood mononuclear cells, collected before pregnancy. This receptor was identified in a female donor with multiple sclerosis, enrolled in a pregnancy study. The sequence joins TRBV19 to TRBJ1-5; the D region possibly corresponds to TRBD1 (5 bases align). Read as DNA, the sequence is TGTGCCAGTGACCCCGGACAACCGCAAAATCAGCCCCAGCATTTT. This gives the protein CASDPGQPQNQPQHF.